The rows below give T cell receptor beta chains drawn from one sample of a study of control samples from healthy donors and cancer patients. Assay: immunoSEQ multiplex PCR; the TCRdb copy retains only in-frame clones and omits some. The table records 390,000 or so clones, 75% to 95% of them present only once. Input material: PBMCs. The receptors derive from a man aged 35-49 years with head and neck cancer. Each CDR3 is given with its conserved first and last residue. The D gene is left open where the match is weak. Some rows mark clone size as missing; the rest say once, few, many or name a class of expanded clone.

D | size | J | V | DNA | CDR3
TRBD1 | - | TRBJ2-7 | TRBV5-5 | TGTGCCAGCAGCAAGACAGGGGGCGGCTACGAGCAGTACTTC | CASSKTGGGYEQYF
TRBD2 | - | TRBJ2-1 | TRBV2 | TGTGCCAGCAGGGGGACTAGCGGGAGTAGCAATGAGCAGTTCTTC | CASRGTSGSSNEQFF
- | - | TRBJ1-5 | TRBV6-2/TRBV6-3 | TGTGCCAGCAGTTACTATCGGGGCAATCAGCCCCAGCATTTT | CASSYYRGNQPQHF
- | once | TRBJ2-5 | TRBV9 | TGTGCCAGCAGCTCTCCCCCGTGGACGAGCAAAGAGACCCAGTACTTC | CASSSPPWTSKETQYF
TRBD2 | - | TRBJ2-1 | TRBV5-1 | TGCGCCAGCAGCCCTCTAGCGGGGTCCTACAATGAGCAGTTCTTC | CASSPLAGSYNEQFF
- | few | TRBJ2-2 | TRBV28 | TGTGCCAGCAGTTTTAGTGAGGGGGCGAACACCGGGGAGCTGTTTTTT | CASSFSEGANTGELFF
TRBD1 | - | TRBJ1-2 | TRBV6-1 | TGTGCCAGCAGTGCAGCGACAGGGGATAGAGGCTATGGCTACACCTTC | CASSAATGDRGYGYTF
- | - | TRBJ1-4 | TRBV19 | TGTGCCAGTAGTATCAGAGACGCTGCTAATGAAAAACTGTTTTTT | CASSIRDAANEKLFF
- | once | TRBJ1-1 | TRBV2 | TGTGCCAGCAGAGAACTCTGGGTAATGAACACTGAAGCTTTCTTT | CASRELWVMNTEAFF
TRBD2 | few | TRBJ2-3 | TRBV29-1 | TGCAGCGTTGTTAATAAGGGACTAGGGACAACAGATACGCAGTATTTT | CSVVNKGLGTTDTQYF
TRBD2 | - | TRBJ2-6 | TRBV7-3 | TGTGCCAGCAGCTCGAGCGGGGGCTCTGGGGCCAACGTCCTGACTTTC | CASSSSGGSGANVLTF
- | - | TRBJ1-2 | TRBV5-1 | TGCGCCAGCAGCTTGGATGGGACGCGGACTGAAGACTACACCTTC | CASSLDGTRTEDYTF
- | - | TRBJ2-1 | TRBV5-4 | TGTGCCAGCACCAGGGCCGGCAGGGAGCAGTTCTTC | CASTRAGREQFF
- | few | TRBJ2-7 | TRBV28 | TGTGCCAGCAGTTTAGCGACGAACTCTCGGTACGAGCAGTACTTC | CASSLATNSRYEQYF
- | - | TRBJ1-2 | TRBV7-2 | TGTGCCAGCAGCTTAAGCCCAGTTGAAGACTATGGCTACACCTTC | CASSLSPVEDYGYTF
TRBD1 | - | TRBJ2-7 | TRBV5-6 | TGTGCCAGCAGCTTACTCCCGGGGACAGGGGGCGTTGAGCAGTACTTC | CASSLLPGTGGVEQYF
TRBD2 | once | TRBJ2-3 | TRBV30 | TGTGCCTGGAGTGTGCGGGGGAGGCTAGCGGGACGTTTGGATACGCAGTATTTT | CAWSVRGRLAGRLDTQYF
- | - | TRBJ2-7 | TRBV2 | TGTGCCAGCAGCCCACAGGGCTACGAGCAGTACTTC | CASSPQGYEQYF
- | few | TRBJ1-1 | TRBV2 | TGTGCCAGCAGTGAGAAGGGGATGAACACTGAAGCTTTCTTT | CASSEKGMNTEAFF
- | - | TRBJ2-2 | TRBV7-9 | TGTGCCAGCAGCTCTCCGGCTAGAGATAGCGGGGAGCTGTTTTTT | CASSSPARDSGELFF
- | - | TRBJ2-5 | TRBV12-5 | TGTGCTAGTGGTTTGACGGGGAAGGGATCTCAAATACTGGAGACCCAGTACTTC | CASGLTGKGSQILETQYF
- | - | TRBJ2-1 | TRBV11-3 | TGTGCCAGCAGCTTAGTCTGGGATAACGGCTCCTACAATGAGCAGTTCTTC | CASSLVWDNGSYNEQFF
- | - | TRBJ1-1 | TRBV28 | TGTGCCAGCATCATTTGGTGGAATGGGAGAACTGAAGCTTTCTTT | CASIIWWNGRTEAFF
- | - | TRBJ1-1 | TRBV7-2 | TGTGCCAGCAGCTCCCCCTTGGGGGTAACTGAAGCTTTCTTT | CASSSPLGVTEAFF
- | - | TRBJ1-1 | TRBV7-9 | TGTGCCAGCAGCTCCCTACGGACAGCGAACACTGAAGCTTTCTTT | CASSSLRTANTEAFF
- | - | TRBJ1-1 | TRBV9 | TGTGCCAGCAGCGTAGTGGACAGGAACACTGAAGCTTTCTTT | CASSVVDRNTEAFF
TRBD1 | - | TRBJ1-1 | TRBV5-4 | TGTGCCAGCAGCTCCCTCGGACAGGGAGGCACTGAAGCTTTCTTT | CASSSLGQGGTEAFF
- | - | TRBJ1-1 | TRBV11-1 | TGTGCCAGCAGCCACAGGGAAATAGTAGGAAACACTGAAGCTTTCTTT | CASSHREIVGNTEAFF
- | - | TRBJ1-1 | TRBV7-9 | TGTGCCAGCAGCTTACCCACTGAAGCTTTCTTT | CASSLPTEAFF
TRBD2 | - | TRBJ2-7 | TRBV5-1 | TGCGCCAGCAGCCCGGGCGGGGCTAGCGGACATTACGAGCAGTACTTC | CASSPGGASGHYEQYF
TRBD1 | - | TRBJ2-6 | TRBV10-3 | TGTGCCACCTCCTGGACAGGGGGGTCGGTTGGGGCCAACGTCCTGACTTTC | CATSWTGGSVGANVLTF
TRBD2 | - | TRBJ2-3 | TRBV11-2 | TGTGCCAGCTCCGGGACTAGCGGGGGGGCCGTTGCTACGCAGTATTTT | CASSGTSGGAVATQYF
- | - | TRBJ2-3 | TRBV19 | TGTGCCAGTAGTATAGGTGGGACAGATACGCAGTATTTT | CASSIGGTDTQYF
- | - | TRBJ1-1 | TRBV19 | TGTGCCAGTAGTATAGGGGGGCCGAACACTGAAGCTTTCTTT | CASSIGGPNTEAFF
- | once | TRBJ2-1 | TRBV4-1 | TGCGCCAGCAGCCAAGATAGCCTAGATAGAGATGAGCAGTTCTTC | CASSQDSLDRDEQFF
- | few | TRBJ1-1 | TRBV29-1 | TGCAGCGCCGGGCACAGGGTGGATACTGAAGCTTTCTTT | CSAGHRVDTEAFF
TRBD2 | - | TRBJ2-3 | TRBV5-4 | TGTGCCAGCAGCAGCGGGGGGGCGATCGGCACAGATACGCAGTATTTT | CASSSGGAIGTDTQYF
- | - | TRBJ2-6 | TRBV6-2/TRBV6-3 | TGTGCCAGCAGTGCCCAGGCGGGTTCTGGGGCCAACGTCCTGACTTTC | CASSAQAGSGANVLTF